The sequence of this T cell receptor (beta chain) was determined in a study of cytomegalovirus exposure and HLA in healthy donors. Findings and limits, study-wide: Researchers reported in a later analysis that common viral pathogens appeared linked to several top clusters. Prior analysis indicated that the majority of TCR beta V segments exhibited productivity approximately 87% or approximately 30% of the time. Reportedly, cytomegalovirus status was diagnosed with high sensitivity and specificity.

Trimming took off 4 bases at V and 3 bases at J, with 9 bases between the two ends. Germline CDR1 LNHNV, CDR2 YYDKDF (reference sequence). CDR3 size: 14 residues. Concerning this clone itself: The antigen is undetermined.

Primers: 60 Vbeta forward and 13 Jbeta reverse. Here immunoSEQ multiplex PCR was the method, and the copy in TCRdb shows in-frame clones only, minus some. Here the sample spans some 130,000 clones, approximately 10% being singletons. The sequence came from a middle-aged woman in good health and CMV-seropositive. This rearrangement joins TRBV15 to TRBJ1-4, with TRBD1 as a possible D gene (6 bases). Sequenced sample: PBMCs. The DNA for the CDR3 is TGTGCCACCAGCATACAGGGTTCTAATGAAAAACTGTTTTTT. This codes for CATSIQGSNEKLFF.